The 5 T cell receptor beta chains below were found in one sample sequenced in a study of T cells in Graves' hyperthyroidism and ophthalmopathy. RNA transcripts yielded amplified TCR beta CDR3 regions. The primer set for the first-round RT-PCR of the TCR CDR3 was HTBI. TCRdb reanalysed the multiplex PCR reads using MiXCR and keeps one entry per CDR3 protein. The sample records a few hundred thousand distinct CDR3 sequences, under 60% being singletons. Sequencing was carried out using peripheral blood or thyroid tissue (not recorded which). These TCRs come from a woman younger than 35 with Graves' hyperthyroidism.

This chain joins TRBV7-9 and TRBJ1-3; D may be TRBD1 (5 bases). Germline V CDR1 and CDR2: SEHNR, FQNEAQ (reference sequence). Trimming cost V 6 bases and J 3 bases, with 12 bases left between them. The CDR3 is 14 amino acids. The CDR3: CASRRGGGGNTIYF. CDR3 bases: TGTGCCAGCAGGCGCGGGGGAGGTGGAAACACCATATATTTT. The whole variable domain, remainder taken from reference TRBV7-9 and TRBJ1-3, is DTGVSQNPRHKITKRGQNVTFRCDPISEHNRLYWYRQTLGQGPEFLTYFQNEAQLEKSRLLSDRFSAERPKGSFSTLEIQRTEQGDSAMYLCASRRGGGGNTIYFGEGSWLTVV.

This clonotype was seen many times. The rearrangement links TRBV24-1 to TRBJ2-5, with 8 bases fitting TRBD1. The CDR3 covers 16 residues. The junction had 7 bases not matched to a gene; V was cut back by 3 bases and J by 2 bases. The V gene's germline CDR1 is KGHDR and CDR2 SFDVKD. The CDR3 sequence is CATSDRTGTTQETQYF. In DNA form, the CDR3 reads TGTGCCACCAGTGATCGGACAGGGACCACACAAGAGACCCAGTACTTC.

V and J are TRBV25-1 and TRBJ1-1; 7 bases are shared with TRBD1. There are 13 residues in the CDR3. V shed 8 bases, J shed 1 base, and the junction held 4 bases outside the gene matches. From germline, CDR1 is MGHDK and CDR2 SYGVNS. The DNA for the CDR3 is TGTGCCAGCCTGGGACAGACGAACACTGAAGCTTTCTTT. Translated: CASLGQTNTEAFF.

This clonotype has a handful of counts. This chain links TRBV7-2 with TRBJ2-7, with 9 bases aligning to TRBD2. The CDR3 has 16 amino acids. The J segment lost 2 bases and the V segment lost 1 base, leaving 6 bases of the junction unmatched. Germline CDR1 is SGHTA and CDR2 is FQGNSA. Written as DNA, the CDR3 is TGTGCCAGCAGCTTAGGAACGCTAGCGGGGACCTACGAGCAGTACTTC. This codes for CASSLGTLAGTYEQYF.

This clonotype turned up a few times. The chain recombines TRBV13 with TRBJ2-7, with 11 nucleotides matching TRBD1. From germline, CDR1 is PRHDT and CDR2 FYEKMQ (reference sequence). The V gene end was trimmed by 9 bases and the J gene end by 5 bases; junction bases not matched to a gene: 9. The CDR3 extends over 14 amino acids. The CDR3 sequence: CASSRPGQGDEQYF. The CDR3 nucleotides are TGTGCCAGTTCTCGACCGGGACAGGGGGACGAGCAGTACTTC.